This entry lists 32 T cell receptor beta chains sequenced from one sample in a study of T cell responses to AZD1222 COVID-19 vaccine. Here immunoSEQ multiplex PCR was the method, and the copy in TCRdb shows in-frame clones only, minus some. This table has about 120,000 clones, 70% to 90% appearing once. This specimen was peripheral blood, taken on day 0 of MenACWY control vaccination. The source of these receptors is an adult in good health.

The rearrangement uses TRBV4-2 and TRBJ1-5, with a weak D call TRBD1 (6 bases). The V gene lost 1 base and the J gene lost 6 bases, with 13 bases spanning the gap. Germline lookup yields CDR1 LGHNA and CDR2 YNFKEQ. The CDR3 has 15 amino acids. In DNA, the CDR3 is TGTGCCAGCAGCCAAGCCCACGGGGGCAGTCAGCCCCAGCATTTT. This codes for CASSQAHGGSQPQHF.

This chain connects TRBV11-2 to TRBJ1-5; a possible D gene is TRBD1 (5 bases). CDR1 SGHAT and CDR2 FQNNGV come from the germline V gene. CDR3 length: 13 amino acids. V dropped 0 bases and J dropped 7 bases, with 7 bases sitting between them. The CDR3 here is CASSLEGDQPQHF. The CDR3 DNA sequence: TGTGCCAGCAGCTTAGAGGGGGACCAGCCCCAGCATTTT.

The gene calls are TRBV19 and TRBJ1-1, with D possibly being TRBD1 (5 bases). In germline, CDR1 is LNHDA, CDR2 SQIVND (reference sequence). The V gene lost 7 bases and the J gene lost 1 base, with 16 bases spanning the gap. CDR3 size: 15 residues. The CDR3 nucleotides read TGTGCCAGTAAACCAGTAGACAGACGGAACACTGAAGCTTTCTTT. It translates to CASKPVDRRNTEAFF. Based on the CDR3 plus reference TRBV19 and TRBJ1-1, the full variable domain is DGGITQSPKYLFRKEGQNVTLSCEQNLNHDAMYWYRQDPGQGLRLIYYSQIVNDFQKGDIAEGYSVSREKKESFPLTVTSAQKNPTAFYLCASKPVDRRNTEAFFGQGTRLTVV.

This clone was recorded only once. The chain combines TRBV28 with TRBJ2-1; 8 bases are a match to TRBD2. The CDR3 consists of 15 residues. V lost 6 bases, J lost 6 bases, and 10 bases stayed unmatched. Germline-derived CDR1 and CDR2 are MDHEN and SYDVKM. The CDR3 reads CASRSAGGALNEQFF. In DNA, the CDR3 is TGTGCCAGCAGGTCTGCGGGGGGCGCGCTCAATGAGCAGTTCTTC.

CDR3 nucleotides: TGTGCCAGCAGCTTAGGGTCGGGCAGTACAAACACTGAAGCTTTCTTT. Protein: CASSLGSGSTNTEAFF. The chain couples TRBV7-8 to TRBJ1-1; no firm D call. The V end lost 1 base, the J end lost 2 bases, and 14 bases lay between the germline ends. The CDR3 covers 16 residues. The germline V gene has CDR1 SGHVS and CDR2 FQNEAQ.

This clone was recorded only once. The chain recombines TRBV18 with TRBJ1-5; D is unresolved. Between the trimmed V and J ends, which lost 2 bases and 0 bases, there was a span of 5 bases. CDR3 length equals 14 residues. Germline V gives CDR1 KGHSH, CDR2 LQKENI. The CDR3: CASSPGFSNQPQHF. CDR3 coding DNA: TGTGCCAGCTCACCAGGTTTTAGCAATCAGCCCCAGCATTTT.

V usage is TRBV5-4 and J usage is TRBJ1-5; maybe TRBD1 (6 bases). V gave up 0 bases and J gave up 5 bases, with 9 bases separating them. Germline CDR1 SGHNT, CDR2 YYREEE (reference sequence). The CDR3 runs to 14 residues. The CDR3 loop reads CASSLAGDDQPQHF. In DNA form, the CDR3 reads TGTGCCAGCAGCTTGGCAGGGGATGATCAGCCCCAGCATTTT. The full variable domain, completed using reference TRBV5-4 and TRBJ1-5, is ETGVTQSPTHLIKTRGQQVTLRCSSQSGHNTVSWYQQALGQGPQFIFQYYREEENGRGNFPPRFSGLQFPNYSSELNVNALELDDSALYLCASSLAGDDQPQHFGDGTRLSIL.

This chain connects TRBV7-2 to TRBJ2-1; a possible D gene is TRBD2 (6 bases). The CDR3 length is 17 residues. Looked up from germline, CDR1 is SGHTA and CDR2 is FQGNSA. V was pared by 5 bases and J by 0 bases, with 17 bases between. CDR3 loop: CASSRKTGENSYNEQFF. The CDR3 region has the DNA TGTGCCAGCAGCCGCAAAACGGGGGAAAACTCCTACAATGAGCAGTTCTTC.

The chain couples TRBV6-2 or TRBV6-3 to TRBJ2-5; D is unresolved. Deletions cut 2 bases from V and 0 bases from J, with 13 bases between. Germline V CDR1 and CDR2: MNHEY, SVGEGT. This CDR3 has 16 amino acids. This CDR3 reads CASSYRDFQYQETQYF. The CDR3 nucleotides are TGTGCCAGCAGTTACCGCGACTTTCAGTACCAAGAGACCCAGTACTTC.

This chain connects TRBV2 to TRBJ2-1, with TRBD2 matching over 11 bases. Trimming cost V 6 bases and J 7 bases; bases outside gene matches: 11. The CDR3 is made up of 16 amino acids. Germline V CDR1 and CDR2: SNHLY, FYNNEI. In DNA, the CDR3 is TGTGCCAGCAGATTTTCGCCGGGACTAGCGGCGAATGAGCAGTTCTTC. Its protein is CASRFSPGLAANEQFF.

This clone was counted a few times. The chain uses TRBV4-3 and TRBJ1-4; no clear D. Germline CDR1 is LGHNA and CDR2 is YSLEER. Trimming stripped 1 base from V and 6 bases from J, with 9 bases between. CDR3 length: 14 amino acids. The CDR3 DNA follows: TGCGCCAGCAGCCAAGTGCGGTTCGATGAAAAACTGTTTTTT. Its translation is CASSQVRFDEKLFF.

The rearrangement uses TRBV7-2 and TRBJ1-2; maybe TRBD1 (6 bases). Germline loops: CDR1 SGHTA, CDR2 FQGNSA. The CDR3 loop spans 15 amino acids. Trimming removed 6 bases from V and 2 bases from J, with 16 bases in between. DNA of the CDR3: TGTGCCAGCAGATCAGGCGGACAGACAAACTATGGCTACACCTTC. It specifies CASRSGGQTNYGYTF.

This chain uses TRBV19 with TRBJ1-5; perhaps TRBD1 as D (6 bases). V was pared by 5 bases and J by 5 bases, with 13 bases between. Germline V gene sequence: CDR1 LNHDA, CDR2 SQIVND (reference sequence). CDR3 size: 14 residues. CDR3 nucleotide sequence: TGTGCCAGTAGTTCGGACAGTAGTTATCAGCCCCAGCATTTT. This codes for CASSSDSSYQPQHF.

V gene TRBV27 combines with J gene TRBJ1-2; the match to TRBD1 covers 9 bases. The CDR3 length is 12 residues. The germline CDR1 and CDR2 sequences are MNHEY and SMNVEV (reference sequence). V lost 5 bases to trimming and J lost 9 bases; unmatched junction nucleotides: 4. CDR3 in amino acids: CASSDRGYSYTF. The CDR3 nucleotides read TGTGCCAGCAGTGACAGGGGGTATAGCTACACCTTC.

This clone turned up a few times. V is TRBV18 and J is TRBJ1-1; D call uncertain. The CDR3 consists of 13 residues. The V gene's germline CDR1 is KGHSH and CDR2 LQKENI. V lost 3 bases to trimming and J lost 0 bases, with 5 bases between them. CDR3 in amino acids: CASSPGMNTEAFF. CDR3 coding DNA: TGTGCCAGCTCACCCGGCATGAACACTGAAGCTTTCTTT.

V is TRBV6-1 and J is TRBJ2-7; 8 bases agree with TRBD2. J gave up 6 bases and V 2 bases, and 9 bases lay outside the gene matches. The CDR3 contains 15 residues. Germline V lookup: CDR1 MNHNS, CDR2 SASEGT. CDR3 protein: CASSEYGGAAGEQYF. In DNA, the CDR3 is TGTGCCAGCAGTGAATACGGGGGGGCAGCCGGCGAGCAGTACTTC.

The sample holds one count of this clone. The rearrangement links TRBV5-6 to TRBJ1-2; tentative D call: TRBD1 (5 bases). This CDR3 comprises 17 residues. CDR1 is SGHDT, CDR2 YYEEEE, per germline. Trimming cost V 0 bases and J 8 bases, with 23 bases left between them. The CDR3 nucleotides read TGTGCCAGCAGCTTGGCCCTTAACCCAGGGCAGAGGAGCGGCTACACCTTC. It codes for CASSLALNPGQRSGYTF.

J is TRBJ1-2 and V is TRBV7-2; D not resolved. The ends were cut back, 5 bases at V and 3 bases at J, with 13 bases in the middle. Germline assignment: CDR1 SGHTA and CDR2 FQGNSA. The CDR3 has 14 amino acids. CDR3 region: CASSPSTVHYGYTF. In DNA form, the CDR3 reads TGTGCCAGCAGCCCCAGTACAGTTCACTATGGCTACACCTTC.

The V call is TRBV3-1 (or the pseudogene TRBV3-2), the J call TRBJ2-4; D not certain. V was pared by 3 bases and J by 3 bases, with 12 bases between. This CDR3 is 15 amino acids long. Germline lookup yields CDR1 LGHDT and CDR2 YNNKEL (reference sequence). The CDR3 DNA reads as TGTGCCAGCAGCCAGGTGACAATAGGCAAAAACATTCAGTACTTC. Residues: CASSQVTIGKNIQYF.

The gene calls are TRBV5-1 and TRBJ1-2, with a weak D call TRBD1 (6 bases). The V end lost 2 bases, the J end lost 6 bases, and 14 bases lay between the germline ends. The CDR3 loop spans 14 amino acids. Germline CDR1 reads SGHRS; CDR2 reads YFSETQ. The chain's CDR3 is CASSLTSQGHGYTF. The CDR3 DNA is TGCGCCAGCAGCTTAACATCACAGGGACATGGCTACACCTTC.

This clone occurred a few times. The chain joins TRBV30 to TRBJ1-2; D is undetermined. The V gene lost 2 bases and the J gene lost 1 base, with 11 bases spanning the gap. Germline values: CDR1 GTSNPN, CDR2 SVGIG (reference sequence). The CDR3 extends over 14 amino acids. The CDR3 is CAWSFSESNYGYTF. DNA of the CDR3: TGTGCCTGGAGTTTCAGCGAAAGTAACTATGGCTACACCTTC.

The genes are TRBV5-1 and TRBJ2-2, with D unresolved. V was cut by 4 bases and J by 1 base, with 11 bases left in between. The CDR3 contains 15 residues. The germline gives CDR1 SGHRS, CDR2 YFSETQ. CDR3 amino acids: CASSPTRVNTGELFF. CDR3 sequence (DNA): TGCGCCAGCAGCCCGACTCGGGTGAACACCGGGGAGCTGTTTTTT.

The chain employs TRBV28 and TRBJ2-7; TRBD2 matches at 9 bases. This CDR3 comprises 17 residues. Germline lookup yields CDR1 MDHEN and CDR2 SYDVKM. Germline trimming cut 5 bases from V and 1 base from J; bases unmatched to any gene: 12. As DNA, the CDR3 is TGTGCCAGCAGTCCACCTATCGGGCGGGGGGGATCCTACGAGCAGTACTTC. Translated: CASSPPIGRGGSYEQYF.

The CDR3 loop reads CASSRRGDTEAFF. The CDR3 coding sequence is TGTGCCAGCAGCAGGAGAGGGGACACTGAAGCTTTCTTT. The chain couples TRBV3-1 (or the pseudogene TRBV3-2) to TRBJ1-1, with a possible D match to TRBD1 (5 bases). V was clipped by 5 bases and J by 3 bases, with 10 bases between them. Germline V CDR1 and CDR2: LGHDT, YNNKEL (reference sequence). This CDR3 has 13 amino acids.

The gene calls are TRBV28 and TRBJ2-7; 8 bases are shared with TRBD1. The J segment lost 2 bases and the V segment lost 2 bases, leaving 2 bases of the junction unmatched. The CDR3 covers 14 residues. Looked up from germline, CDR1 is MDHEN and CDR2 is SYDVKM. The DNA for the CDR3 is TGTGCCAGCAGTTTACAGGGGGCGGCCTACGAGCAGTACTTC. This translates into CASSLQGAAYEQYF.

With regard to this clone: The same CDR3 can be traced to other DNA sequences in this sample. This rearrangement joins TRBV12-3 or TRBV12-4 to TRBJ1-2; D unclear. The ends were cut back, 6 bases at V and 1 base at J, with 6 bases in the middle. This CDR3 has 12 residues. DNA for the CDR3: TGTGCCAGCAGCCCAAGTAACTATGGCTACACCTTC. This translates into CASSPSNYGYTF.

This clone was counted only a few times. The chain employs TRBV5-6 and TRBJ2-5; the D gene is possibly TRBD2 (6 bases). The CDR3 totals 15 residues. The V end was cut by 2 bases, the J end by 4 bases, with 15 bases between. Germline V lookup: CDR1 SGHDT, CDR2 YYEEEE. CDR3 bases: TGTGCCAGCAGCTTCCGCACGGGGGTTGCAGAGACCCAGTACTTC. Translated: CASSFRTGVAETQYF.

The V call is TRBV15, the J call TRBJ2-6; TRBD2 might be the D (5 bases). The CDR3 has 15 amino acids. The V gene lost 1 base and the J gene lost 1 base, with 5 bases spanning the gap. Germline V gene sequence: CDR1 LNHNV, CDR2 YYDKDF (reference sequence). CDR3 nucleotides: TGTGCCACCAGCAGAGGAGGGTCTGGGGCCAACGTCCTGACTTTC. Translated, it gives CATSRGGSGANVLTF.

In this sample, this clone turned up a few times. The genes are TRBV5-1 and TRBJ1-1, with 10 bases that match TRBD1. The CDR3 is made up of 15 amino acids. The V segment lost 4 bases and the J segment 5 bases; nucleotides outside the gene matches: 8. The V gene's germline CDR1 is SGHRS and CDR2 YFSETQ. The CDR3 protein is CASSIRDRGRTEAFF. The CDR3 coding sequence is TGCGCCAGCAGCATACGGGACAGGGGAAGGACTGAAGCTTTCTTT. Full variable domain (missing parts from reference TRBV5-1 and TRBJ1-1): KAGVTQTPRYLIKTRGQQVTLSCSPISGHRSVSWYQQTPGQGLQFLFEYFSETQRNKGNFPGRFSGRQFSNSRSEMNVSTLELGDSALYLCASSIRDRGRTEAFFGQGTRLTVV.

This clone was counted a single time. V usage is TRBV10-2 and J usage is TRBJ2-2, with a weak D call TRBD1 (5 bases). Germline values: CDR1 WSHSY, CDR2 SAAADI. This CDR3 has 13 residues. Trimming cost V 7 bases and J 14 bases, with 20 bases left between them. CDR3 DNA sequence: TGCGCCAGCATACCCACCCCCCAAGGACATCTGTTTTTT. As protein: CASIPTPQGHLFF.

The chain links TRBV15 to TRBJ1-2, with TRBD1 as a possible D gene (6 bases). In germline, CDR1 is LNHNV, CDR2 YYDKDF (reference sequence). The CDR3 extends over 16 amino acids. The V end was cut by 0 bases, the J end by 0 bases, with 11 bases between. The CDR3 nucleotides read TGTGCCACCAGCAGAGACAGGACAGAAGCTAACTATGGCTACACCTTC. Translation gives CATSRDRTEANYGYTF.

The V gene is TRBV7-9, the J gene TRBJ2-7; perhaps TRBD1 as D (6 bases). Germline V gene sequence: CDR1 SEHNR, CDR2 FQNEAQ (reference sequence). Trimming shortened V by 2 bases and J by 6 bases, and 17 bases separated the two germline ends. CDR3 length: 15 amino acids. The CDR3 DNA sequence: TGTGCCAGCAGCTTATTCGGCAGGGGAAAGGGCGAGCAGTACTTC. Amino acids: CASSLFGRGKGEQYF.